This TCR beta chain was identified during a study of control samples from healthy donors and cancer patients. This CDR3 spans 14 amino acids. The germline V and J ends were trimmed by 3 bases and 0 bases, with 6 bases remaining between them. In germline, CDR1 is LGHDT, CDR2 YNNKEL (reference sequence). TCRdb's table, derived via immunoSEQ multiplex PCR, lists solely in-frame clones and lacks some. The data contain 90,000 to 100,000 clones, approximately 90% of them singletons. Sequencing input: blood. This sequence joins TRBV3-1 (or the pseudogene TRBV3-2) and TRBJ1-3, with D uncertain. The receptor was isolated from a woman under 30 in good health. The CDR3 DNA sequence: TGTGCCAGCAGCCACCGGTCCTCTGGAAACACCATATATTTT. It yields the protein CASSHRSSGNTIYF.